The clone carrying this T cell receptor beta chain has more than one count but fewer than ten. Unique molecular identifiers featured in how the TCRbeta library was prepared. From the PCR reads, TCRdb called clonotypes with MiXCR, one entry per CDR3 protein. Among approximately 270,000 distinct CDR3 sequences listed, approximately 9.6% were seen once. These data belong to a study of T-cell reconstitution after alpha-beta-depleted transplantation in children. This TCR came from a human donor who donated a stem cell graft to a child with SCID. Source: PBMCs from the stem cell graft donor, taken from the stem cell graft.

CDR3 loop: CASRGLDRQSYEQYF. The CDR3 DNA sequence: TGTGCCAGCAGGGGGTTGGACAGACAGTCCTACGAGCAGTACTTC. This sequence joins TRBV27 and TRBJ2-7; D may be TRBD1 (6 bases). The V and J ends lost 6 bases and 1 base respectively, with 16 bases between them. The CDR3 contains 15 residues. The germline V gene has CDR1 MNHEY and CDR2 SMNVEV (reference sequence).